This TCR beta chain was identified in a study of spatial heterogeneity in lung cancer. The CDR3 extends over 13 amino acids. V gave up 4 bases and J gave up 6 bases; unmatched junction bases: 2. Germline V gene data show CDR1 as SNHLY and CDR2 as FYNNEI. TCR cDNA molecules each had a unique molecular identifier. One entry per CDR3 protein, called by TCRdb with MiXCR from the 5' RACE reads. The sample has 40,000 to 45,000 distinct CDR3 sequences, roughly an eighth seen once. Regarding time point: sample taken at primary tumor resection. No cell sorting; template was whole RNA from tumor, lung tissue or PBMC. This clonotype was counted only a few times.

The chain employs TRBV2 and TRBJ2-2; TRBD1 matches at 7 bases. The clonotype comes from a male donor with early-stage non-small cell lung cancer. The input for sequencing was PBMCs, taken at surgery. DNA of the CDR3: TGTGCCAGCAGTGTAGACAGGGCCGGGGAGCTGTTTTTT. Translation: CASSVDRAGELFF.